A selection of T cell receptor beta chains follows, all from one sample in a study of cytomegalovirus exposure and HLA in healthy donors. Only in-frame clones appear in the TCRdb table, and some are missing; sequencing was by immunoSEQ multiplex PCR. The table lists around 170,000 clones, less than 75% of them singletons, with around 1.5% in the top ten. Sequences were obtained from PBMCs. The receptors shown here come from a girl aged 10 to 17 in good health and CMV-seronegative. Each CDR3 is given with its conserved first and last residue. Fields, in order: V gene, J gene, clone size, D gene, CDR3 protein, CDR3 DNA. D genes are given only for firm matches. Only some rows state a clone size, as once, few, many or a class for expanded clones.

>TRBV4-1|TRBJ2-1|.|.
CASSQERSYNEQFF
TGCGCCAGCAGCCAAGAGCGATCCTACAATGAGCAGTTCTTC
>TRBV7-3|TRBJ2-3|.|.
CASSPRVGGAPDTQYF
TGTGCCAGCAGCCCTCGGGTCGGTGGAGCGCCAGATACGCAGTATTTT
>TRBV11-2|TRBJ1-2|.|.
CASSFPGNYGYTF
TGTGCCAGCAGCTTCCCGGGTAACTATGGCTACACCTTC
>TRBV5-1|TRBJ2-5|.|.
CASSLGGRTEETQYF
TGCGCCAGCAGCTTGGGAGGAAGAACCGAAGAGACCCAGTACTTC
>TRBV7-8|TRBJ2-2|.|.
CASSFQRTNTGELFF
TGTGCCAGCAGCTTCCAGCGGACGAACACCGGGGAGCTGTTTTTT
>TRBV6-5|TRBJ1-3|.|.
CASGLRREDTIYF
TGTGCCAGCGGACTACGGAGGGAGGACACCATATATTTT
>TRBV5-1|TRBJ2-1|.|.
CASGSRGYNEQFF
TGCGCCAGCGGATCTAGGGGCTACAATGAGCAGTTCTTC
>TRBV7-3|TRBJ1-1|.|TRBD1
CASSLDRGNTEAFF
TGTGCCAGCAGCCTCGACAGGGGGAACACTGAAGCTTTCTTT
>TRBV11-2|TRBJ1-1|.|.
CASSSRRGTEAFF
TGTGCCAGCAGCTCGCGGCGGGGGACTGAAGCTTTCTTT
>TRBV2|TRBJ1-2|few|TRBD1
CASSEIQDRNYGYTF
TGTGCCAGCAGTGAAATCCAGGACAGGAACTATGGCTACACCTTC
>TRBV15|TRBJ2-1|.|TRBD2
CATSRDLATSGFSSYNEQFF
TGTGCCACCAGCAGAGATCTGGCGACTAGCGGATTTAGCTCCTACAATGAGCAGTTCTTC
>TRBV10-3|TRBJ2-7|.|.
CAISGTGVRSSYEQYF
TGTGCCATCAGTGGTACGGGGGTAAGGAGCTCCTACGAGCAGTACTTC
>TRBV7-8|TRBJ1-2|.|.
CASSLETVYNGYTF
TGTGCCAGCAGCTTAGAGACAGTCTATAATGGCTACACCTTC
>TRBV7-9|TRBJ1-3|.|.
CASSLWDTQSFGNTIYF
TGTGCCAGCAGCCTCTGGGACACACAAAGTTTTGGAAACACCATATATTTT
>TRBV2|TRBJ2-5|.|.
CASSVYWAGETQYF
TGTGCCAGCAGTGTCTACTGGGCCGGAGAGACCCAGTACTTC
>TRBV9|TRBJ2-3|few|.
CASSVGNSLTTDTQYF
TGTGCCAGCAGCGTAGGAAACTCGCTAACTACAGATACGCAGTATTTT
>TRBV5-1|TRBJ1-2|once|TRBD1
CASSPGTGGNYGYTF
TGCGCCAGCAGCCCCGGGACAGGGGGGAACTATGGCTACACCTTC
>TRBV19|TRBJ1-5|.|.
CASSREELPRGQPQHF
TGTGCCAGTAGCCGGGAGGAACTCCCTCGGGGTCAGCCCCAGCATTTT
>TRBV5-1|TRBJ2-1|.|.
CASRWGDEQFF
TGCGCCAGCAGGTGGGGCGATGAGCAGTTCTTC
>TRBV5-1|TRBJ1-2|.|TRBD1
CASSPDRGYGYTF
TGCGCCAGCAGCCCGGACAGGGGATATGGCTACACCTTC
>TRBV5-4|TRBJ1-6|.|TRBD1
CASTPGQGTYNSPLHF
TGTGCCAGCACCCCGGGACAGGGAACCTATAATTCACCCCTCCACTTT
>TRBV27|TRBJ1-6|once|.
CASSFQRYSPLHF
TGTGCCAGCAGTTTTCAGCGGTATTCACCCCTCCACTTT
>TRBV15|TRBJ1-5|.|.
CATSRGGSNQPQHF
TGTGCCACCAGCAGAGGAGGAAGCAATCAGCCCCAGCATTTT
>TRBV6-1|TRBJ1-6|.|TRBD1
CAIMTGGAYNSPLHF
TGTGCCATTATGACAGGGGGAGCCTATAATTCACCCCTCCACTTT
>TRBV6-1|TRBJ2-5|.|TRBD2
CASHGTSGGRETQYF
TGTGCCAGCCATGGGACTAGCGGGGGGCGGGAGACCCAGTACTTC
>TRBV5-1|TRBJ2-2|few|.
CASKGTATGELFF
TGCGCCAGCAAGGGGACTGCGACCGGGGAGCTGTTTTTT
>TRBV4-1|TRBJ2-7|.|.
CASSRGGAGYEQYF
TGCGCCAGCAGCCGGGGGGGGGCAGGGTACGAGCAGTACTTC
>TRBV6-5|TRBJ2-7|.|.
CASSLRGSYEQYF
TGTGCCAGCAGCCTGCGCGGGTCCTACGAGCAGTACTTC
>TRBV27|TRBJ2-5|.|TRBD2
CASSPQAGGLYETQYF
TGTGCCAGCAGTCCCCAGGCGGGGGGGCTCTATGAGACCCAGTACTTC
>TRBV6-6|TRBJ1-2|.|TRBD1
CASSRQGAFYGYTF
TGTGCCAGCAGCCGACAGGGGGCCTTTTATGGCTACACCTTC
>TRBV13|TRBJ2-3|.|TRBD2
CASSPGLAGGSRDTQYF
TGTGCCAGCAGCCCGGGACTAGCGGGGGGGAGTCGAGATACGCAGTATTTT
>TRBV6-1|TRBJ1-1|.|TRBD1
CASSWTGGNTEAFF
TGTGCCAGCAGTTGGACAGGGGGGAACACTGAAGCTTTCTTT
>TRBV6-5|TRBJ1-1|.|.
CASSSTNRVLTEAFF
TGTGCCAGCAGTTCGACGAACAGGGTTCTCACTGAAGCTTTCTTT
>TRBV7-6|TRBJ2-1|.|.
CASSLAGAGLYNEQFF
TGTGCCAGCAGCTTAGCAGGGGCAGGCCTTTACAATGAGCAGTTCTTC
>TRBV28|TRBJ1-2|once|.
CASSYSGQGVGYGYTF
TGTGCCAGCAGTTACTCCGGACAAGGGGTAGGCTATGGCTACACCTTC
>TRBV5-6|TRBJ1-1|.|.
CASSSWPTGNTEAFF
TGTGCCAGCAGCAGCTGGCCCACAGGGAACACTGAAGCTTTCTTT
>TRBV5-4|TRBJ1-2|.|TRBD1
CASSPAPGTGRPSNYGYTF
TGTGCCAGCAGCCCTGCCCCCGGGACAGGGAGGCCTTCTAACTATGGCTACACCTTC
>TRBV5-1|TRBJ2-7|.|.
CASSSPSIGSYEQYF
TGCGCCAGCAGCTCGCCTTCGATCGGCTCCTACGAGCAGTACTTC
>TRBV6-5|TRBJ1-1|.|.
CASSSPRSGANTEAFF
TGTGCCAGCAGTTCCCCCCGGAGCGGGGCGAACACTGAAGCTTTCTTT
>TRBV2|TRBJ2-2|few|TRBD1
CASSGQGNTGELFF
TGTGCCAGCAGTGGACAGGGGAACACCGGGGAGCTGTTTTTT
>TRBV18|TRBJ1-4|.|.
CASSPRSGGEEAEKLFF
TGTGCCAGCTCACCAAGGTCGGGGGGTGAAGAGGCTGAAAAACTGTTTTTT
>TRBV5-8|TRBJ2-7|.|.
CASSLNRYYEQYF
TGTGCCAGCAGCTTGAACAGGTACTACGAGCAGTACTTC
>TRBV12-5|TRBJ1-1|few|TRBD1
CASGSRGRTEAFF
TGTGCTAGTGGTTCCAGGGGGCGGACTGAAGCTTTCTTT
>TRBV5-4|TRBJ2-3|.|TRBD2
CASSLRLAGGNTDTQYF
TGTGCCAGCAGCTTACGACTAGCGGGGGGAAACACAGATACGCAGTATTTT
>TRBV7-2|TRBJ1-1|once|TRBD1
CASSLLQGGNTEAFF
TGTGCCAGCAGCTTACTACAGGGGGGGAACACTGAAGCTTTCTTT
>TRBV5-1|TRBJ2-1|.|.
CASSLSSEQFF
TGCGCCAGCAGCTTGTCGAGTGAGCAGTTCTTC
>TRBV5-6|TRBJ2-2|.|.
CASSFYGLGELFF
TGTGCCAGCAGCTTCTACGGTTTGGGGGAGCTGTTTTTT
>TRBV5-1|TRBJ2-2|.|.
CASSLVTGSGELFF
TGCGCCAGCAGCTTGGTTACGGGATCCGGGGAGCTGTTTTTT
>TRBV9|TRBJ1-1|.|.
CASSAAVSQNTEAFF
TGTGCCAGCAGCGCTGCAGTGTCGCAAAACACTGAAGCTTTCTTT